The clone carrying this T cell receptor beta chain has more than one count but fewer than ten. MiXCR, run by TCRdb on the 5' RACE reads, gives a single entry per CDR3 protein. Here the sample spans a few hundred thousand distinct CDR3 sequences, 15% to 20% being singletons. The data were taken from a study of T-cell memory formation after mild COVID-19. Trimming took 3 bases from V and 4 from J, leaving 14 bases between them. The germline V gene has CDR1 SGHDT and CDR2 YYEEEE. The CDR3 sequence is 14 residues long. This clonotype originated in a young man who had mild COVID-19 (a few samples of this study predate the infection). Cell type and time point are not known. The sequenced material came from PBMCs or a T cell subset sorted from them (not recorded which). The rearrangement uses TRBV5-6 and TRBJ2-7, with a tentative D call TRBD1 (6 bases). The CDR3 region is CASSYSGTSYEQYF. CDR3 DNA: TGTGCCAGCAGCTATTCCGGGACATCTTACGAGCAGTACTTC.